This T cell receptor (beta chain) was sequenced in a study of blood T cell repertoires in COVID-19. Here immunoSEQ multiplex PCR was the method, and the copy in TCRdb shows in-frame clones only, minus some. The table shows about 210,000 clones, with about 91% occurring only once. The CDR3 covers 15 residues. Germline V gene lookup returns CDR1 SNHLY and CDR2 FYNNEI. Unmatched junction bases numbered 8, after V lost 6 bases and J lost 1 base. The specimen sequenced was peripheral blood. The V call is TRBV2, the J call TRBJ1-1; 7 bases map to TRBD1. The source is a man aged 25 to 40 with acute or convalescent COVID-19. The CDR3 sequence: CASSRQGYSNTEAFF. In nucleotides, the CDR3 is TGTGCCAGCAGCCGACAGGGATACTCGAACACTGAAGCTTTCTTT.